This TCR beta chain was sequenced for a study of OX40 agonist ivuxolimab in advanced cancers. Germline V gives CDR1 MNHEY, CDR2 SVGAGI. The CDR3 runs 12 residues. V was cut by 5 bases and J by 7 bases, with 9 bases left in between. The table came from immunoSEQ multiplex PCR; TCRdb's copy has only in-frame clones and leaves some out. The sample has tens of thousands of clones, approximately 84% seen once. The chain recombines TRBV6-5 with TRBJ1-5; D call uncertain. The clonotype originates from an adult with an advanced solid tumor such as melanoma, head and neck, liver or kidney cancer. Sequencing was performed on CD4+ or CD8+ T cells sorted from blood, taken in a trial of the OX40 agonist ivuxolimab. The CDR3 protein is CASSEAGQPQHF. The CDR3 nucleotides read TGTGCCAGCAGTGAAGCGGGGCAGCCCCAGCATTTT.